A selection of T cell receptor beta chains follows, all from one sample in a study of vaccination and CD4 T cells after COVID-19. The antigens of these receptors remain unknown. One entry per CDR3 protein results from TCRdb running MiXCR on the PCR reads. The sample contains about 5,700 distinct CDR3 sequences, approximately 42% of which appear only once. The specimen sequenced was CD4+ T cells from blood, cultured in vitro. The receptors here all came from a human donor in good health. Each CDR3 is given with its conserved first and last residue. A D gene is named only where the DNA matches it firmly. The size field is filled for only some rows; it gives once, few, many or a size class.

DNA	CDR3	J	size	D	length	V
TGCGCCAGCAGCGACACAGGGGTCAGCAATCAGCCCCAGCATTTT	CASSDTGVSNQPQHF	TRBJ1-5	medium-sized	TRBD1	15	TRBV4-1
TGTGCCAGCAGTGAAGTCGTATCAACGTTTACGCAGTATTTT	CASSEVVSTFTQYF	TRBJ2-3	NA	NA	14	TRBV6-1
TGTGCCAGTAGGTTAGGAGGGGGGGTCAACAATGAGCAGTTCTTC	CASRLGGGVNNEQFF	TRBJ2-1	NA	NA	15	TRBV19
TGTGCCAGCGGAACGACAGTTTATGGCTACACCTTC	CASGTTVYGYTF	TRBJ1-2	NA	NA	12	TRBV5-6
TGTGCCAGCAAAAGTCTCAGTAAAGAGACCCAGTACTTC	CASKSLSKETQYF	TRBJ2-5	few	NA	13	TRBV6-1
TGCAGTGTGGGGCGGGGAGGAAATCAGCCCCAGCATTTT	CSVGRGGNQPQHF	TRBJ1-5	NA	NA	13	TRBV20-1
TGTGCCTGGAGTGTGAATGTTGAGCAGTACTTC	CAWSVNVEQYF	TRBJ2-7	few	NA	11	TRBV30
TGTGCCAGCAGTGAAATTAGCGGGGGGGCCACGGATGAGCAGTTCTTC	CASSEISGGATDEQFF	TRBJ2-1	few	TRBD2	16	TRBV6-1
TGTGCCAGTAGTATCAATTTGTGGGGGGCAGGGCAGCCCCAGCATTTT	CASSINLWGAGQPQHF	TRBJ1-5	few	NA	16	TRBV19
TGTGCCAGCAGTGAAGAGACAGCTAGCAATCAGCCCCAGCATTTT	CASSEETASNQPQHF	TRBJ1-5	few	NA	15	TRBV2
TGTGCCAGCTCACCGAAAATTCAGGGTCAGCCCCAGCATTTT	CASSPKIQGQPQHF	TRBJ1-5	NA	NA	14	TRBV18
TGTGCCCTCCCCGGGACTATCAATGAGCAGTTCTTC	CALPGTINEQFF	TRBJ2-1	NA	TRBD2	12	TRBV7-9
TGTGTGACAGGGCCCAGTCAGCCCCAGCATTTT	CVTGPSQPQHF	TRBJ1-5	few	TRBD1	11	TRBV6-1
TGTGCCAGCGGCGAGAACTATGGCTACACCTTC	CASGENYGYTF	TRBJ1-2	NA	NA	11	TRBV6-2/TRBV6-3
TGTGCCAGTAGTCCAGACAGGGGAAGTCAGCCCCAGCATTTT	CASSPDRGSQPQHF	TRBJ1-5	NA	TRBD1	14	TRBV19
TGTGCCAGCAGCTTAGCGCATGCTCAAGAGACCCAGTACTTC	CASSLAHAQETQYF	TRBJ2-5	NA	NA	14	TRBV7-2
TGCGCCAGCAGCTTGGCCGGGGCGGACACTGAAGCTTTCTTT	CASSLAGADTEAFF	TRBJ1-1	few	NA	14	TRBV5-1
TGTGCCAGCAGCTTAGGCGGGAGAGGGCGCGTCTATGGCTACACCTTC	CASSLGGRGRVYGYTF	TRBJ1-2	NA	NA	16	TRBV11-2
TGTGCCACCACCCGGGACGGGACCTACGAGCAGTACTTC	CATTRDGTYEQYF	TRBJ2-7	NA	NA	13	TRBV2
TGCAGTGCTAGAGATGGGGGGGCCCAAGAGACCCAGTACTTC	CSARDGGAQETQYF	TRBJ2-5	few	NA	14	TRBV20-1
TGTGCCAGCAGCTTACACAGGGGTAGCTCCTACGAGCAGTACTTC	CASSLHRGSSYEQYF	TRBJ2-7	large	TRBD1	15	TRBV7-7
TGTGCCAGTAGTCTCGGGAGGGGCGACTATGGCTACACCTTC	CASSLGRGDYGYTF	TRBJ1-2	NA	NA	14	TRBV19
TGTGCCAGAAGCCCAGGGATCTCTGGCTACACCTTC	CARSPGISGYTF	TRBJ1-2	NA	NA	12	TRBV5-3
TGTGCCAGCAGTGGACTAGCGGGGGGGCCAGATACGCAGTATTTT	CASSGLAGGPDTQYF	TRBJ2-3	few	TRBD2	15	TRBV6-1
TGTGCCAGCAGTTACTCCGGGACAGGGGGGACGGGGATAAACATTCAGTACTTC	CASSYSGTGGTGINIQYF	TRBJ2-4	NA	TRBD1	18	TRBV6-5
TGCAGTGCTAGAGCTGGAGGGGATGGAGTACAATGGGAGCAGTTCTTC	CSARAGGDGVQWEQFF	TRBJ2-1	NA	NA	16	TRBV20-1
TGTGCCAGCAGCCAAGGGGTGGGGACAGATTATGGCTACACCTTC	CASSQGVGTDYGYTF	TRBJ1-2	once	TRBD1	15	TRBV3-1
TGCAGTGCTAGATCCGGACTAGCGGGGTTAGACTACGAGCAGTACTTC	CSARSGLAGLDYEQYF	TRBJ2-7	few	TRBD2	16	TRBV20-1
TGTGCCAGCAGCTCCGGGGGACCCAATGGCTACACCTTC	CASSSGGPNGYTF	TRBJ1-2	NA	NA	13	TRBV7-3
TGTGCCAGCAGCTCTAAAGGGGCCCACGAACAGTACTTC	CASSSKGAHEQYF	TRBJ2-7	NA	NA	13	TRBV7-3
TGTGCCAGCAGTTACTTCCCTGGGGAAGCTTTCTTT	CASSYFPGEAFF	TRBJ1-1	few	NA	12	TRBV6-7
TGTGCCTGGAGGGGACCGGGACAGGGGTATATGAACACTGAAGCTTTCTTT	CAWRGPGQGYMNTEAFF	TRBJ1-1	NA	TRBD1	17	TRBV30
TGTGCCAGCAGGACAGGGGGGACCTACGAGCAGTACTTC	CASRTGGTYEQYF	TRBJ2-7	NA	TRBD1	13	TRBV6-1